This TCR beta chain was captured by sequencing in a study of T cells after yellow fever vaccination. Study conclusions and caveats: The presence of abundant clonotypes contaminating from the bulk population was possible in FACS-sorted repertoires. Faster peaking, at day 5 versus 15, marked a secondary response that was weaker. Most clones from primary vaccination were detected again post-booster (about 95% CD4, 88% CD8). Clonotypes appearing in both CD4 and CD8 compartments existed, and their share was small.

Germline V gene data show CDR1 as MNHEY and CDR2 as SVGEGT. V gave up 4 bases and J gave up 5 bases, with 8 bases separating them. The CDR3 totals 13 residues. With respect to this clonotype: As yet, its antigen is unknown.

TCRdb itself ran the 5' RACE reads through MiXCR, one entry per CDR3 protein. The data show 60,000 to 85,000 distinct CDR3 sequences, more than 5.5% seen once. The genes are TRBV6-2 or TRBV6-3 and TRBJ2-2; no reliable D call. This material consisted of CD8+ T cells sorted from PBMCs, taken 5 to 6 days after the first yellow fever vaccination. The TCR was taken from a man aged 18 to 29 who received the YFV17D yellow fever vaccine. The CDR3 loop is CASSWTQTGELFF. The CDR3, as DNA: TGTGCCAGCAGTTGGACCCAAACCGGGGAGCTGTTTTTT.